This is a list of T cell receptor beta chains from one sample in a study of beta chain features in type 1 diabetes. Clones were sequenced by immunoSEQ multiplex PCR, and TCRdb holds only the in-frame ones, with some missing. The repertoire holds around 330,000 clones, with 11% as singletons. The material sequenced was naive CD4+ T cells from blood. These receptors all stem from a woman younger than 45 in good health. CDR3s include the opening cysteine and the closing phenylalanine or tryptophan.

TRBV2	TRBJ2-1	CASRWGSSYNEQFF
TRBV2	TRBJ2-3	CASTYAGTQYF
TRBV7-2	TRBJ2-1	CASSASPGLGDHNEQFF
TRBV7-2	TRBJ1-2	CASSLVGQGARGYGYTF
TRBV27	TRBJ1-5	CASGRPDMGSQPQHF
TRBV2	TRBJ2-5	CASRSPGQGRETQYF
TRBV28	TRBJ1-1	CASSLFAGRIAEAFF
TRBV9	TRBJ2-1	CASNRQEDNEQFF
TRBV28	TRBJ1-2	CASSPTTRTGANYGYTF
TRBV2	TRBJ2-3	CASRRTDIGPDTQYF
TRBV19	TRBJ2-7	CASSIGQRETYEQYF
TRBV28	TRBJ1-1	CASSLVQLNTEAFF
TRBV2	TRBJ1-5	CASREGGRNQPQHF
TRBV7-8	TRBJ1-2	CASSLGQDYGYTF
TRBV30	TRBJ1-4	CAWNREYNEKLFF
TRBV28	TRBJ2-7	CASSLQRSGEQYF
TRBV7-2	TRBJ2-2	CASSPYRENTGELFF
TRBV7-2	TRBJ2-3	CASSLAGSSADTQYF
TRBV10-3	TRBJ2-7	CAISDKGQYEQYF
TRBV9	TRBJ2-7	CATWGSLLPYEQYF
TRBV27	TRBJ2-1	CASSTLAAYSYNEQFF
TRBV9	TRBJ2-3	CASSAGLASVPDTQYF
TRBV18	TRBJ2-7	CASSPQDRHYEQYF
TRBV7-2	TRBJ1-1	CASSLDRNTEAFF
TRBV4-3	TRBJ2-2	CASSQDPLSWELFF
TRBV6-1	TRBJ1-5	CASSEVGQGRQPQHF
TRBV6-8	TRBJ2-7	CASSYSNAGVPYEQYF
TRBV25-1	TRBJ2-1	CASSAIRTTGSGDEQFF
TRBV4-2	TRBJ2-1	CASSQDLSAGMDNEQFF
TRBV25-1	TRBJ1-2	CASRRQGVEYGYTF
TRBV7-3	TRBJ1-1	CASSSGTGRTEAFF
TRBV28	TRBJ1-4	CASKTGGATNEKLFF
TRBV15	TRBJ2-5	CATSNGYSTGQETQYF
TRBV28	TRBJ2-1	CASSLSGSYNEQFF
TRBV19	TRBJ2-1	CASKSGTGGYNEQFF
TRBV30	TRBJ2-5	CAWSRGQETQYF
TRBV6-5	TRBJ2-4	CASSYAGTAKNIQYF